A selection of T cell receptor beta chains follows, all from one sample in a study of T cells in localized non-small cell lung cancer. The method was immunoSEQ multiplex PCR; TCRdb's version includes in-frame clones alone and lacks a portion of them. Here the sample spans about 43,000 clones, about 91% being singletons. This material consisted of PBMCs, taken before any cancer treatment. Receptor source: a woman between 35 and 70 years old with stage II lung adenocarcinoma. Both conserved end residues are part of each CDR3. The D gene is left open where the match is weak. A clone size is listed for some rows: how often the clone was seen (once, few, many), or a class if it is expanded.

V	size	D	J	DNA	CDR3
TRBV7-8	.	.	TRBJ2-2	TGTGCCAGCAGCTTAGGACCCGGGGAGCTGTTTTTT	CASSLGPGELFF
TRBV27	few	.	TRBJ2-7	TGTGCCAGCAGTTTAAGGGGGGGAGGACCCTACGAGCAGTACTTC	CASSLRGGGPYEQYF
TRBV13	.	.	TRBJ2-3	TGTGCCAGCAGCGCCGTTGGAGACCACACAGATACGCAGTATTTT	CASSAVGDHTDTQYF
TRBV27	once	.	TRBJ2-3	TGTGCCAGCAGTTTACAGGGTCCTGGCACAGATACGCAGTATTTT	CASSLQGPGTDTQYF
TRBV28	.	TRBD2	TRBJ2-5	TGTGCCAGCAGTTTACTAGCGGGGGGCCAAGAGACCCAGTACTTC	CASSLLAGGQETQYF
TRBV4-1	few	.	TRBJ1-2	TGCGCCAGCAGCCAAGATCCACACTATGGCTACACCTTC	CASSQDPHYGYTF
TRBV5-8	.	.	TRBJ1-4	TGTGCCAGCAGCTTGGACGGTACCGTTGATGAAAAACTGTTTTTT	CASSLDGTVDEKLFF
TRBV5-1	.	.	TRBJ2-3	TGCGCCAGCAGCTCCCGGGTGCAGGGGGGCTCAGATACGCAGTATTTT	CASSSRVQGGSDTQYF
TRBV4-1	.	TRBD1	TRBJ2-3	TGCGCCAGCAGCCAAGTGTCTAGAGGGGGCGGAGCAGATACGCAGTATTTT	CASSQVSRGGGADTQYF
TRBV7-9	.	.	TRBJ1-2	TGTGCCAGCAGCTTATTCATACAGGATAACGGCTACACCTTC	CASSLFIQDNGYTF
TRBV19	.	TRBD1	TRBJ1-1	TGTGCCACCTACAGACAGGGAATGAACACTGAAGCTTTCTTT	CATYRQGMNTEAFF
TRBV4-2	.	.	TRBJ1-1	TGTGCCAGCAGCCACCCCGGGTTGGGGAACACTGAAGCTTTCTTT	CASSHPGLGNTEAFF
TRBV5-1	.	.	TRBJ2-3	TGCGCCAGCAGCTTATTTACAGCCACAGATACGCAGTATTTT	CASSLFTATDTQYF
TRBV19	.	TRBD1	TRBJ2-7	TGTGCCAGTAGTTCTGGAACAGGGGTCTACGAGCAGTACTTC	CASSSGTGVYEQYF
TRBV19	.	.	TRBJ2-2	TGTGCCAGTCGCAGGGTAGGGCCCGGGGAGCTGTTTTTT	CASRRVGPGELFF
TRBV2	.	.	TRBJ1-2	TGTGCCAGCAGTGAAGAACTTAGTAGGAGGGGACGCTACACCTTC	CASSEELSRRGRYTF
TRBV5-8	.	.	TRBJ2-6	TGTGCCAGCAGCCCATGGTCCACGTCTGGGGCCAACGTCCTGACTTTC	CASSPWSTSGANVLTF
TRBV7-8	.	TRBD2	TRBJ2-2	TGTGCCAGCAGCTTAGTGGCGGGAGGTCATCCCGGGGAGCTGTTTTTT	CASSLVAGGHPGELFF
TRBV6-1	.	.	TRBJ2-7	TGTGCCAGCAGTGACTGGGCACGGCAGTACTTC	CASSDWARQYF
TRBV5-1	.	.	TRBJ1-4	TGCGCCAGCAGCCCCAGCACTAATGAAAAACTGTTTTTT	CASSPSTNEKLFF
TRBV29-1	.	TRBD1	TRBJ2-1	TGCAGCGTGGAACAGGGGGCGGTAGGGAATGAGCAGTTCTTC	CSVEQGAVGNEQFF
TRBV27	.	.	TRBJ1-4	TGTGCCAGCAGTTTATTTCGGGGAAAGAGCGAAAAACTGTTTTTT	CASSLFRGKSEKLFF
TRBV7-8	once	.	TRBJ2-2	TGTGCCAGCAGCTTGTTAGTGGCCGGGGAGCTGTTTTTT	CASSLLVAGELFF
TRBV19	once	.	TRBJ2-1	TGTGCCAGTAGGGGAAGCGGGCCCTGGACCTACAATGAGCAGTTCTTC	CASRGSGPWTYNEQFF
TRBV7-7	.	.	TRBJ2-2	TGTGCCAGCAGCTTAGTGGAGGGGGCCGGGGAGCTGTTTTTT	CASSLVEGAGELFF
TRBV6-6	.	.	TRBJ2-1	TGTGCCAGCAGGCCCCCGGGCGGAGACAATGAGCAGTTCTTC	CASRPPGGDNEQFF
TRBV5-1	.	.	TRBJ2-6	TGCGCCAGCAGCTTTCCGGTGGCTGGGGCCAACGTCCTGACTTTC	CASSFPVAGANVLTF
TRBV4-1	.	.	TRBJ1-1	TGCGCCAGCAGCCAAGCCGCGGGGGCGAACACTGAAGCTTTCTTT	CASSQAAGANTEAFF
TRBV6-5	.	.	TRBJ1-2	TGTGCCAGCACCCTGGCAGCTAACTATGGCTACACCTTC	CASTLAANYGYTF
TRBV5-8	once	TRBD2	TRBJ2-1	TGTGCCAGCAGCTTGTATGGGACTAGCGGGTATGAGCAGTTCTTC	CASSLYGTSGYEQFF
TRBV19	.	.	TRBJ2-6	TGTGCCAGTAGGCGGGACATCAACGTCCTGACTTTC	CASRRDINVLTF
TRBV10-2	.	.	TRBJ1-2	TGCGCCAGCAGTGAAAGAGGGGGGTTCCTCGATGGCTACACCTTC	CASSERGGFLDGYTF
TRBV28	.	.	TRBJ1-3	TGTGCCAGCAGTTTGATTTCTTCTGGAAACACCATATATTTT	CASSLISSGNTIYF
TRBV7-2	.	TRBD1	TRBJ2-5	TGTGCCAGCAGCCCTCAACAGGGGGAGTGGGAGACCCAGTACTTC	CASSPQQGEWETQYF
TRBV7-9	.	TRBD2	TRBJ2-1	TGTGCCAGCAGCGCGGGACTAGCGGGTCGCGGGGATGAGCAGTTCTTC	CASSAGLAGRGDEQFF
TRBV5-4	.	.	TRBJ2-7	TGTGCCAGCAGCTTCCGGGACTTATCCTACGAGCAGTACTTC	CASSFRDLSYEQYF
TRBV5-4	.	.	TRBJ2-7	TGTGCCAGCAGCCCCGGCGGCGGGAACTACGAGCAGTACTTC	CASSPGGGNYEQYF
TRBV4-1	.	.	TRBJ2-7	TGCGCCAGCAGCCCGGGCCAGGGAGGTTTTAAGCAGTACTTC	CASSPGQGGFKQYF
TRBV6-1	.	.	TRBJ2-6	TGTGCCCATAGGGGGGTCTCTGGGGCCAACGTCCTGACTTTC	CAHRGVSGANVLTF
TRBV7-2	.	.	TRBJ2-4	TGTGCCAGCAGCTCCCAGGTGGGCCTAGCCAAAAACATTCAGTACTTC	CASSSQVGLAKNIQYF
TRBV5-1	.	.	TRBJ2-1	TGCGCCAGCACCTTAGGAGGCAGGGTCCACAATGAGCAGTTCTTC	CASTLGGRVHNEQFF
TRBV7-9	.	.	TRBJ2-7	TGTGCCAGCAGCTTGGTAGTCGACAAGCAGTACTTC	CASSLVVDKQYF
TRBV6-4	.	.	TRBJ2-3	TGTGCCAGCAGTGACTCGAGACTAGGAAATATCCCAGATACGCAGTATTTT	CASSDSRLGNIPDTQYF
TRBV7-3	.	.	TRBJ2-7	TGTGCCAGCAGCACCAGGGACGCCGAAGAGCAGTACTTC	CASSTRDAEEQYF
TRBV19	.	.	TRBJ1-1	TGTGCCAGTACGCAGGGATTGAACACTGAAGCTTTCTTT	CASTQGLNTEAFF
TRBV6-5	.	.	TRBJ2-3	TGTGCCAGCAGCTACCCCGGCACAGATACGCAGTATTTT	CASSYPGTDTQYF
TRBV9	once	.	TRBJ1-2	TGTGCCAGCAGCGTCCCCAGGGGAGGTGGGTATGGCTACACCTTC	CASSVPRGGGYGYTF
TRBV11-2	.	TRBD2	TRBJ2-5	TGTGCCAGCAGCTTAATAAGTAGCGGGGAGACCCAGTACTTC	CASSLISSGETQYF
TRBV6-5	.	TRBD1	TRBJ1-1	TGTGCCAGCAAGGAACAGGGGCACACTGAAGCTTTCTTT	CASKEQGHTEAFF
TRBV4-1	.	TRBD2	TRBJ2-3	TGCGCCAGCAGCCAACTACCGGGACTAGCGGGGAGATCAGACACAGATACGCAGTATTTT	CASSQLPGLAGRSDTDTQYF
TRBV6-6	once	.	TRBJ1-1	TGTGCCAGCAGTTGGGGGGCGACGGGGACTGAAGCTTTCTTT	CASSWGATGTEAFF
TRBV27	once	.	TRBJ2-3	TGTGCCAGCAGTTCAACAGCGGTTACGTTCAGCACAGATACGCAGTATTTT	CASSSTAVTFSTDTQYF
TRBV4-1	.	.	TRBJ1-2	TGCGCCAGCAGCCAAGATCAAGCTAACTATGGCTACACCTTC	CASSQDQANYGYTF
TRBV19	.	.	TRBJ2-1	TGTGCCAGTAGTATAGATCAACCGGGGAGTAGACACAATGAGCAGTTCTTC	CASSIDQPGSRHNEQFF
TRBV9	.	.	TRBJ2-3	TGTGCCAGCAGCGTAGCTCCAGGTGGCACAGATACGCAGTATTTT	CASSVAPGGTDTQYF
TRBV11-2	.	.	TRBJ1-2	TGTGCCAGCAGCCTGGATCTGAACTATGGCTACACCTTC	CASSLDLNYGYTF
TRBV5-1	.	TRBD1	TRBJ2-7	TGCGCCACCTCCCCCGGGACAGGGGCGAGATACGAGCAGTACTTC	CATSPGTGARYEQYF
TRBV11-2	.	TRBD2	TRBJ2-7	TGTGCCAGCAGCTTAGTAGCGGGGGGAACTTACGAGCAGTACTTC	CASSLVAGGTYEQYF